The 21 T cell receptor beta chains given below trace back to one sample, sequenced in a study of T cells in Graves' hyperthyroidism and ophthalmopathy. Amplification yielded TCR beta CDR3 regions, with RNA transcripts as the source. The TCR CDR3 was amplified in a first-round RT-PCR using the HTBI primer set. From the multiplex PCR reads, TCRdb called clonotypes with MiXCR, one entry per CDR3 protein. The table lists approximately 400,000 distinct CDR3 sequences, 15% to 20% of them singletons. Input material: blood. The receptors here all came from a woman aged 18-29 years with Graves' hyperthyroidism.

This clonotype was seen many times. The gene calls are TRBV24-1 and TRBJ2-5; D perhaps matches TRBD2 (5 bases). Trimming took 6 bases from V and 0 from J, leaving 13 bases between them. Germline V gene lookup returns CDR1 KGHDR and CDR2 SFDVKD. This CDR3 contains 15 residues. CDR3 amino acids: CATSHGPGNQETQYF. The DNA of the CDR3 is TGTGCCACCAGTCATGGGCCGGGGAACCAAGAGACCCAGTACTTC.

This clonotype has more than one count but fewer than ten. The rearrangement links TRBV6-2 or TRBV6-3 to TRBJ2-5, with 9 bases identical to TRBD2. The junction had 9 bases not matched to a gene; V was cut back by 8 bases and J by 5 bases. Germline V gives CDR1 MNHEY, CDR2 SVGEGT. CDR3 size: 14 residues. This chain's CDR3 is CASSTGLAFETQYF. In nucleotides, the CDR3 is TGTGCCAGCTCGACGGGACTAGCATTCGAGACCCAGTACTTC.

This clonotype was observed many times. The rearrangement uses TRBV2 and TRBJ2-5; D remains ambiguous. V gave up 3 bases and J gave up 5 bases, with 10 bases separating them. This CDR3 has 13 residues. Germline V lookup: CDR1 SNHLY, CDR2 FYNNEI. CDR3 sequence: CASSEPPFETQYF. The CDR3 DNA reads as TGTGCCAGCAGTGAGCCCCCCTTCGAGACCCAGTACTTC. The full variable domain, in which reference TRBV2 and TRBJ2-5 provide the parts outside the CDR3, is EPEVTQTPSHQVTQMGQEVILRCVPISNHLYFYWYRQILGQKVEFLVSFYNNEISEKSEIFDDQFSVERPDGSNFTLKIRSTKLEDSAMYFCASSEPPFETQYFGPGTRLLVL.

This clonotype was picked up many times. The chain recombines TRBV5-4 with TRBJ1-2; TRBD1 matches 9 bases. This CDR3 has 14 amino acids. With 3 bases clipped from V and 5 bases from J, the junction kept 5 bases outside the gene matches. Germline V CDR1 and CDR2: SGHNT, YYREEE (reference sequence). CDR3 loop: CASSSQTGGYGYTF. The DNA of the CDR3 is TGTGCCAGCAGCTCCCAGACAGGGGGATATGGCTACACCTTC.

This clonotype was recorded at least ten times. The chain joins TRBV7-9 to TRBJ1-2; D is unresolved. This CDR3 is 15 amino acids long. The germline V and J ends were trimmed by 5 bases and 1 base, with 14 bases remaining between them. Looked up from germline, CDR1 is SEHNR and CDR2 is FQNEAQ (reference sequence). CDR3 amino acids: CASSPPPGNNYGYTF. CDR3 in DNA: TGTGCCAGCAGCCCACCACCCGGAAATAACTATGGCTACACCTTC.

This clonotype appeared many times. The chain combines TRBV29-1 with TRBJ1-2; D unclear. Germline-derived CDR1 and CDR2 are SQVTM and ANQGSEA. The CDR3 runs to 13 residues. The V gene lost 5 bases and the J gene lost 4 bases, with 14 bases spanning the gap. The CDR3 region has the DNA TGCAGCGTTTTTCTGCAAGAACGCTATGGCTACACCTTC. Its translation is CSVFLQERYGYTF.

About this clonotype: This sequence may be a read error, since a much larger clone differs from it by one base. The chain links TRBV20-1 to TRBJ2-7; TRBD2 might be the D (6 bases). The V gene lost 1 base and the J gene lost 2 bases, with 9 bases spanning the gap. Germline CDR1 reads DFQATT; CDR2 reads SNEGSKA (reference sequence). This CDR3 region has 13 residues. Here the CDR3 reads CSARAAGTYEQYF. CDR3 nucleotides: TGCAGTGCTAGAGCGGCGGGGACCTACGAGCAGTACTTC.

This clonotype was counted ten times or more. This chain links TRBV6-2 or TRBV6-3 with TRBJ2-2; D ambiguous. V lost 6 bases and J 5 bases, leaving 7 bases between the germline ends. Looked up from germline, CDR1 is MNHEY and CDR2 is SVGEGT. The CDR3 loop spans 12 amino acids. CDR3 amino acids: CASRTLTGELFF. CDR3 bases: TGTGCCAGCAGGACATTAACCGGGGAGCTGTTTTTT.

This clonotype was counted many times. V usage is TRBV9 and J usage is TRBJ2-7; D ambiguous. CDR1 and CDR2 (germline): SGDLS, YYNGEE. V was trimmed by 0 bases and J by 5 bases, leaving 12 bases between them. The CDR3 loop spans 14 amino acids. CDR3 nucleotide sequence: TGTGCCAGCAGCGTAGGGCGGCCTTTCGACGAGCAGTACTTC. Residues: CASSVGRPFDEQYF.

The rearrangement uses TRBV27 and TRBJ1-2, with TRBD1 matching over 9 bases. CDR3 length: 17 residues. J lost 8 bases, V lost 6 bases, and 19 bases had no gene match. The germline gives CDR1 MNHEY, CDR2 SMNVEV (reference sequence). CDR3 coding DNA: TGTGCCAGCAGCCTGGGACAGGGCCCGTACGGTTCGTGGGGCTACACCTTC. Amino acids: CASSLGQGPYGSWGYTF.

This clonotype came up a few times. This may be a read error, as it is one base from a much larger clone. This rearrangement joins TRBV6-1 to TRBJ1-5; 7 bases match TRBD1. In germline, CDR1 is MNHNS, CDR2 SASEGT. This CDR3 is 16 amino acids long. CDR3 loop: CVRETGRGNSNQPQHF. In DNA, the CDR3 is TGTGTCAGAGAGACAGGGAGGGGCAATAGCAATCAGCCCCAGCATTTT.

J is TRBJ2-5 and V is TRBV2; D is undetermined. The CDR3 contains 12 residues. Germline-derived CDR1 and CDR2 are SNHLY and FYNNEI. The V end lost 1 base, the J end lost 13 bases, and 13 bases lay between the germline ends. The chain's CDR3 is CASSEVTTPGYF. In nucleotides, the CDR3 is TGTGCCAGCAGTGAAGTGACCACCCCTGGGTACTTC.

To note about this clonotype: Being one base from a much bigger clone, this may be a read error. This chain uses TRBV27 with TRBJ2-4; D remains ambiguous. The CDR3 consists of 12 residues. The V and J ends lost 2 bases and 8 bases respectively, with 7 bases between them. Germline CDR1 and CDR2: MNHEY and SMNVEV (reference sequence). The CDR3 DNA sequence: TGTGCCAGCAGTTTACCCGCGGACATTCAGTACTTC. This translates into CASSLPADIQYF.

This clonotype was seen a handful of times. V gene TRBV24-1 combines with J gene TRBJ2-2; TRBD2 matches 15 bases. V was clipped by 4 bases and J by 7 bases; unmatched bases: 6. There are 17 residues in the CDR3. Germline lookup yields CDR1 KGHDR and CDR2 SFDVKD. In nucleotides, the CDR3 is TGTGCCACCAGTGACAGGACTAGCGGGGGGGCCCACGGGGAGCTGTTTTTT. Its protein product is CATSDRTSGGAHGELFF.

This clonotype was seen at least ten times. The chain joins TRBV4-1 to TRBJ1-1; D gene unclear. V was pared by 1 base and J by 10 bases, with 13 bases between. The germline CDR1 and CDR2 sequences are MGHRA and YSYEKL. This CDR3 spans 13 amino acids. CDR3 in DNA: TGCGCCAGCAGCCAAGTGGTCATGGGGAGAGCTTTCTTT. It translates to CASSQVVMGRAFF.

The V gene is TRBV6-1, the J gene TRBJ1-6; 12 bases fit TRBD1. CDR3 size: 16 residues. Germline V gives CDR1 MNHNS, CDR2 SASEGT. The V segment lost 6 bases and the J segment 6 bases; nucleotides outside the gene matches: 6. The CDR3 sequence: CASRTGTGGGNSPLHF. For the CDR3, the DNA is TGTGCCAGCAGGACAGGGACAGGGGGCGGTAATTCACCCCTCCACTTT.

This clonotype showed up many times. CDR3 bases: TGCAGCGCCTCAATTTACCCGACAGGGGTCCTCTACGAGCAGTACTTC. Translation gives CSASIYPTGVLYEQYF. This sequence joins TRBV29-1 and TRBJ2-7; 8 bases are shared with TRBD1. V lost 7 bases to trimming and J lost 3 bases; unmatched junction nucleotides: 17. CDR3 length equals 16 residues. Germline V CDR1 and CDR2: SQVTM, ANQGSEA.

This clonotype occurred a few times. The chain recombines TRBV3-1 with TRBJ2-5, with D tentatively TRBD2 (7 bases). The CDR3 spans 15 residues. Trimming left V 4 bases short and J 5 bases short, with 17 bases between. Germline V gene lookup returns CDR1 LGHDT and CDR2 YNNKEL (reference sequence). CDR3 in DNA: TGTGCCAGCAGCCCCTTGGACGGGGGGCCGGAGACCCAGTACTTC. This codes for CASSPLDGGPETQYF.

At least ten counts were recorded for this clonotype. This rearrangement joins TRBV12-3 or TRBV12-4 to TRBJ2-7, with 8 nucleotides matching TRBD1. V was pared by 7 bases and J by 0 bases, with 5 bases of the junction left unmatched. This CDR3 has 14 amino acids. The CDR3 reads CASTIGQGSYEQYF. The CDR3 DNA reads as TGTGCCAGCACTATTGGACAGGGCTCCTACGAGCAGTACTTC.

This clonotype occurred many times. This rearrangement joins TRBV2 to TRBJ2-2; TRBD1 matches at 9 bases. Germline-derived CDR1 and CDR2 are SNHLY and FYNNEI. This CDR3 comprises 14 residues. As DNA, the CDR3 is TGTGCGAGTCTCCGGGACAGGGACACCGGGGAGCTGTTTTTT. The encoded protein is CASLRDRDTGELFF. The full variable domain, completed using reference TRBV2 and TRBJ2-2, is EPEVTQTPSHQVTQMGQEVILRCVPISNHLYFYWYRQILGQKVEFLVSFYNNEISEKSEIFDDQFSVERPDGSNFTLKIRSTKLEDSAMYFCASLRDRDTGELFFGEGSRLTVL.

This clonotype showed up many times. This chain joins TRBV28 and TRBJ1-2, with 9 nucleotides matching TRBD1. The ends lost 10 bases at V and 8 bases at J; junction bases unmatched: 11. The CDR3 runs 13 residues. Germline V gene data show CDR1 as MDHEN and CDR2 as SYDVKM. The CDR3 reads CATTGGWFRGYTF. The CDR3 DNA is TGTGCCACTACAGGGGGCTGGTTTCGGGGCTACACCTTC.